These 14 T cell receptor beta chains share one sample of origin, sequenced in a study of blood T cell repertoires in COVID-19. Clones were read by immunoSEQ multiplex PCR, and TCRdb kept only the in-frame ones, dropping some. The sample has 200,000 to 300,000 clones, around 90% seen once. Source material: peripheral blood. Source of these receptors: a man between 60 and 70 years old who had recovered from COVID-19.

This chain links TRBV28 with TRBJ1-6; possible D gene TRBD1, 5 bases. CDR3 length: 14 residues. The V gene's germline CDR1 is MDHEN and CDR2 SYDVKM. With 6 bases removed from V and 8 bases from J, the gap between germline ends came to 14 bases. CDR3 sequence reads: CASSARGDYSPLHF. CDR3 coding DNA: TGTGCCAGCAGCGCGCGGGGGGATTATTCACCCCTCCACTTT.

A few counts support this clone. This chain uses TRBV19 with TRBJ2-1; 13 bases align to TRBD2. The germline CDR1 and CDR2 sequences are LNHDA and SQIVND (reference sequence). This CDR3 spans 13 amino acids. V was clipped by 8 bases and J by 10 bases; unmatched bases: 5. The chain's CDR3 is CASETSGGVEQFF. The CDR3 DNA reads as TGTGCCAGTGAAACTAGCGGGGGGGTAGAGCAGTTCTTC.

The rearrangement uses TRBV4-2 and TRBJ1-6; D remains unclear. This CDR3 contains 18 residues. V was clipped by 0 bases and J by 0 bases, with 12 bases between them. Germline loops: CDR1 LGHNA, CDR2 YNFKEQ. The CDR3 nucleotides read TGTGCCAGCAGCCAAGATCGGGCGGGGAGCTCCTATAATTCACCCCTCCACTTT. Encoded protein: CASSQDRAGSSYNSPLHF.

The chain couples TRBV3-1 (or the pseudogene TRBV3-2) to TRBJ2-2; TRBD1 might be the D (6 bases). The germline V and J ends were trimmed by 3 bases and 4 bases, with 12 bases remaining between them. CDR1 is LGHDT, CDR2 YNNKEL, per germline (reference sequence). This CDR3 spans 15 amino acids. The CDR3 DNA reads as TGTGCCAGCAGCCAGTGGACAGATTTCACCGGGGAGCTGTTTTTT. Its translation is CASSQWTDFTGELFF.

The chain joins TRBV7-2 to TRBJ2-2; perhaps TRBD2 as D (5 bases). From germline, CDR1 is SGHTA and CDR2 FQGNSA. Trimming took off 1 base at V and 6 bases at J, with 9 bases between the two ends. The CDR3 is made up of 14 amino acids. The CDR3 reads CASSLVRGAGELFF. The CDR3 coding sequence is TGTGCCAGCAGCTTAGTCCGGGGAGCCGGGGAGCTGTTTTTT.

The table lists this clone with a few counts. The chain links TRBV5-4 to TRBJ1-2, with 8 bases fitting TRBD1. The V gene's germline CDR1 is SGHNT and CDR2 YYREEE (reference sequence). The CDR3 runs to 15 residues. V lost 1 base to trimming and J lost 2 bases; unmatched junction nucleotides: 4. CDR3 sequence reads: CASSLRQGINYGYTF. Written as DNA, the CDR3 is TGTGCCAGCAGCTTGCGACAGGGGATAAACTATGGCTACACCTTC. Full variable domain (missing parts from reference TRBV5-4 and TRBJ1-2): ETGVTQSPTHLIKTRGQQVTLRCSSQSGHNTVSWYQQALGQGPQFIFQYYREEENGRGNFPPRFSGLQFPNYSSELNVNALELDDSALYLCASSLRQGINYGYTFGSGTRLTVV.

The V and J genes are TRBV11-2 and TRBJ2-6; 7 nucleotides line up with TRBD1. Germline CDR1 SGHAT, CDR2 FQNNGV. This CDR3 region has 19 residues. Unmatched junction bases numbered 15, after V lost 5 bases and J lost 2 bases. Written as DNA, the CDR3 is TGTGCCAGCAGCCCAGACCGGGACAGAGTGAAAGCTGGGGCCAACGTCCTGACTTTC. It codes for CASSPDRDRVKAGANVLTF.

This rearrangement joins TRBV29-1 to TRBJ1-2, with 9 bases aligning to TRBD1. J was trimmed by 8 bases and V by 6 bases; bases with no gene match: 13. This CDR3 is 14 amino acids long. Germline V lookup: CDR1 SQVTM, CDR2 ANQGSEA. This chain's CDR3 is CSVQGQGWDGGYTF. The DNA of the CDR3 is TGCAGCGTGCAGGGACAGGGCTGGGATGGGGGCTACACCTTC.

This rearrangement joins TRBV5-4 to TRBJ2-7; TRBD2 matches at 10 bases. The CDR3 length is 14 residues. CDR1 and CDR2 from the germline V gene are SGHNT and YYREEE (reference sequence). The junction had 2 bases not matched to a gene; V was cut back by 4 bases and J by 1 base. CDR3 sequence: CASSETSGSYEQYF. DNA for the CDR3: TGTGCCAGCAGCGAGACTAGCGGGTCCTACGAGCAGTACTTC.

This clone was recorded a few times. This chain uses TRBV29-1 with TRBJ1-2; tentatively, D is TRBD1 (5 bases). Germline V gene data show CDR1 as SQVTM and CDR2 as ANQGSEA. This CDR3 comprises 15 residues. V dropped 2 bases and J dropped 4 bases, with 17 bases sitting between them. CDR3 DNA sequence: TGCAGCGTTGAACCTTGGACATCGGCTGGCTATGGCTACACCTTC. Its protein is CSVEPWTSAGYGYTF.

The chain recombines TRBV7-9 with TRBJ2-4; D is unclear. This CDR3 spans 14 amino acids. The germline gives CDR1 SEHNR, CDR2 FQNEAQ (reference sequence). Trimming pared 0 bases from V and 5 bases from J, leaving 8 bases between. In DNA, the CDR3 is TGTGCCAGCAGCTTAGCGCGCAACCAAAACATTCAGTACTTC. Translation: CASSLARNQNIQYF.

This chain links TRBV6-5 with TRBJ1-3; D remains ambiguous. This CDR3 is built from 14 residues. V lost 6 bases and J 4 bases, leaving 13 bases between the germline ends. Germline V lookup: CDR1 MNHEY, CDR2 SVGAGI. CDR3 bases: TGTGCCAGCAGGTTACGAGGGCCCGGAAACACCATATATTTT. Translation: CASRLRGPGNTIYF.

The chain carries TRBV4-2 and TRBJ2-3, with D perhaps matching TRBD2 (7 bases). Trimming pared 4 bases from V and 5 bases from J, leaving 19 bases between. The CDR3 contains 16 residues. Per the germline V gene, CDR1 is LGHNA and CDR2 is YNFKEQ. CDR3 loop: CASSLMGGGPGDTQYF. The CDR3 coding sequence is TGTGCCAGCAGCCTCATGGGGGGGGGCCCCGGAGATACGCAGTATTTT.

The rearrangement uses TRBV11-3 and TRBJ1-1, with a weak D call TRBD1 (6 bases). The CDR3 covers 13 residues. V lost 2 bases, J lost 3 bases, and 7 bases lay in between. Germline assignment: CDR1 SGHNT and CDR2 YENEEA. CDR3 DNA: TGTGCCAGCAGCTTAACAGGGTACACTGAAGCTTTCTTT. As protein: CASSLTGYTEAFF.